These 3 T cell receptor beta chains share one sample of origin, sequenced in a study of blood T cells in healthy people across ages. PCR was performed a second time for about 7 to 12 cycles using a sample-barcoded 5' primer and a J-beta primer mix. From the 5' RACE reads, TCRdb called clonotypes with MiXCR, one entry per CDR3 protein. The table includes some 320,000 distinct CDR3 sequences, 25% to 30% detected once. The sequencing input was blood. The receptors were sampled from a woman in her 70s in good health.

V is TRBV7-8 and J is TRBJ2-1, with TRBD2 identical over 9 bases. CDR1 and CDR2 (germline): SGHVS, FQNEAQ. The J segment lost 9 bases and the V segment lost 5 bases, leaving 29 bases of the junction unmatched. The CDR3 covers 21 residues. The DNA for the CDR3 is TGTGCCAGCAGCCCATATGGGGTTTTGGGACCAGCGGGAGGTCTCAACACTGAGCAGTTCTTC. Encoded protein: CASSPYGVLGPAGGLNTEQFF.

The genes are TRBV12-3 or TRBV12-4 and TRBJ2-7; TRBD2 aligns across 9 bases. The CDR3 is 16 residues long. The V gene end was trimmed by 6 bases and the J gene end by 5 bases; junction bases not matched to a gene: 14. This chain's CDR3 is CASSPLAGSASNEQYF. CDR3 DNA sequence: TGTGCCAGCAGCCCCCTAGCGGGATCGGCATCTAACGAGCAGTACTTC.

This clonotype came up a few times. V is TRBV14 and J is TRBJ2-5; the D gene is possibly TRBD2 (5 bases). V was shortened by 0 bases and J by 11 bases, with 25 bases between the two germline ends. Germline V CDR1 and CDR2: SGHDN, FVKESK. The CDR3 is 17 residues long. CDR3 region: CASSQEWAASSYNEQYF. The CDR3, as DNA: TGTGCCAGCAGCCAAGAATGGGCCGCTAGCTCCTACAATGAGCAGTACTTC.